This entry is about one TCR beta chain. Its antigen remains unknown. There are 13 residues in the CDR3. CDR1 MNHNS and CDR2 SASEGT come from the germline V gene. Trimming removed 3 bases at V and 2 bases at J, with 2 bases between. These data are taken from a study of vaccination effects on CD4 cells after COVID-19. Peptide-pool stimulation followed by sequencing identified expanded antigen-specific CD4+ clonotypes in the ViraFEST assay. After roughly eleven days in culture, the CD4+ T cells were isolated. All study participants received two doses of BNT162b2 or mRNA-1273 vaccine. Vaccine recipients lacked prior SARS-CoV-2 infection and had negative nucleocapsid antibodies. IL-2 at around 9.8 IU/ml and peptides at 9.5 to 10 ug/ml were added to cultured PBMC, around 2.2 million per well. On both days 3 and 7, half of the culture medium was replaced with IL-2 medium. Study findings and constraints: Whether induced by infection or by vaccine, clones showed marked clonal contraction late after vaccination.

The assay was immunoSEQ multiplex PCR, and TCRdb's table has in-frame clones only and misses some. The sample carries some 40,000 clones, 70% to 85% recorded once. The origin of this receptor is a human donor who received a COVID-19 vaccine. Some clones in this sample may be carry-over from other donors' samples. The sample was CD4+ T cells from PBMCs cultured with HCoV-NL63 spike peptides, taken after COVID-19 vaccination. The rearrangement joins TRBV6-1 to TRBJ1-6; D not resolved. The CDR3 DNA follows: TGTGCCAGCAGTGACCCCTATAATTCACCCCTCCACTTT. Protein: CASSDPYNSPLHF.